This TCR beta chain emerged from a study of cytomegalovirus exposure and HLA in healthy donors. The study, taken as a whole, reports: Common viral pathogens were later found to be apparently linked to several of the most significant clusters.

It was with 60 Vbeta and 13 Jbeta primers that the PCR ran. In the original analysis: The count from a later analysis was about 80 million unique TCR beta chains, about 9.9 million of them shared. Profiling relied on immunoSEQ multiplex PCR, and the TCRdb table lists in-frame clones only, not all of them. V, J and clone size are those of that table, while D and trimming were read from the DNA. The sample has 150,000 to 200,000 clones, about 88% seen once; the top ten hold 1.5% to 2%. In regard to this clone: What it recognizes is unknown.

In germline, CDR1 is MNHEY, CDR2 SMNVEV (reference sequence). V lost 2 bases, J lost 4 bases, and 33 bases lay in between. The CDR3 sequence is 22 residues long. The sample taken for sequencing was PBMCs. The sequence was collected from a woman aged 18-29 years in good health and CMV-seronegative. The chain is built from TRBV27 and TRBJ2-1; tentative D call: TRBD1 (7 bases). The CDR3 DNA reads as TGTGCCAGCAGTTTAAAGGGGGCTCTGTTCAATGTTCCTTTGGAGGGATACAATGAGCAGTTCTTC. Its translation: CASSLKGALFNVPLEGYNEQFF.